The 4 T cell receptor beta chains reported below all come from one sample, sequenced in a study of shared clonotypes between healthy human individuals (dated by TCRdb to the early 2020s). The library was generated by the immunoSEQ multiplex PCR assay. Drawn from immuneACCESS, this table holds only the in-frame rearrangements with V and J called that TCRdb kept. Clones are partly lost; checked studies trace under half to an unresolved V gene and leave the rest unexplained. The sample table records over a million clones; around 97% of these occur just once. About 1% of the sample comes from the top ten. Sequenced: naive CD4+ T cells sorted from blood. Explained via the paper, the cell subset or site label denotes: CD45RA+ positively selected. These receptors originate from a man under 40 in good health.

The CDR3 is CASSRYGQHNEQFF. CDR3 sequence (DNA): TGTGCCAGCAGCCGGTATGGTCAGCACAATGAGCAGTTCTTC. The chain employs TRBV4-2 and TRBJ2-1, with no clear D. CDR3 length: 14 amino acids. V was shortened by 4 bases and J by 5 bases, with 12 bases between the two germline ends. In germline, CDR1 is LGHNA, CDR2 YNFKEQ.

This CDR3 reads CASRTSGGPEQYF. The CDR3 nucleotides read TGTGCCAGCCGGACTAGCGGGGGTCCCGAGCAGTACTTC. The V gene is TRBV6-5, the J gene TRBJ2-7, with TRBD2 matching over 13 bases. The length of the CDR3 is 13 residues. Trimming removed 8 bases from V and 6 bases from J; junction bases left unmatched: 4. Germline lookup yields CDR1 MNHEY and CDR2 SVGAGI.

The V call is TRBV5-5, the J call TRBJ2-5, with 7 bases fitting TRBD1. Germline values: CDR1 SGHKS, CDR2 YYEKEE (reference sequence). The V gene end was trimmed by 0 bases and the J gene end by 5 bases; junction bases not matched to a gene: 4. The CDR3 length is 14 residues. The CDR3 loop reads CASSLEGAGETQYF. In nucleotides, the CDR3 is TGTGCCAGCAGCTTGGAGGGGGCTGGGGAGACCCAGTACTTC. Filled out from reference TRBV5-5 and TRBJ2-5, the complete variable domain reads DAGVTQSPTHLIKTRGQQVTLRCSPISGHKSVSWYQQVLGQGPQFIFQYYEKEERGRGNFPDRFSARQFPNYSSELNVNALLLGDSALYLCASSLEGAGETQYFGPGTRLLVL.

This clone occurred a few times. The rearrangement uses TRBV5-1 and TRBJ2-3; D call uncertain. V gave up 4 bases and J gave up 4 bases, with 10 bases separating them. The CDR3 covers 13 residues. The germline CDR1 and CDR2 sequences are SGHRS and YFSETQ. The CDR3 protein is CASSVGFPDTQYF. CDR3 bases: TGCGCCAGCAGCGTAGGTTTCCCAGATACGCAGTATTTT.